This TCR beta chain was identified in a study of metastatic and nonmetastatic thyroid tumors. Study-level information: Repertoires from blood and tumor or nodule tissue of malignant and benign thyroid patients were compared. Overall study results and limits: Malignant thyroid tumors reportedly exceeded benign nodules significantly in TCR beta diversity, with the difference appearing in blood and tumor.

Original analysis: The authors used CDR3 differences across clinicopathological groups to build a distant-metastasis classifier for papillary thyroid cancer. TCRdb reanalyzed the PCR reads via MiXCR. The V and J calls reflect TCRdb's pipeline rather than the authors' work. The table lists tens of thousands of clones, around 12% of them singletons. No treatment of any kind had been given to any patient before thyroid surgery. This clone was observed at least ten times. No antigen is known for it. Other DNA sequences within the sample encode an identical CDR3. The specimen was blood. The TCR originated in a female donor with papillary thyroid cancer or a benign thyroid nodule (not recorded which). Some clones in this sample may be carry-over from other donors' samples.

CDR3 amino acids: CASSLGSNQPQHF. The CDR3 coding sequence is TGTGCCAGCAGTCTCGGAAGCAATCAGCCCCAGCATTTT. The V call is TRBV12-3 or TRBV12-4, the J call TRBJ1-5; D remains ambiguous. The CDR3 is 13 residues long. V lost 5 bases and J lost 1, with 6 bases in between.